The 30 T cell receptor beta chains given below trace back to one sample, sequenced in a study of T cell responses to AZD1222 COVID-19 vaccine. The repertoire was sequenced with immunoSEQ multiplex PCR; TCRdb's copy has only in-frame clones and lacks some. The table lists around 170,000 clones, more than 75% of them singletons. The material sequenced was peripheral blood, taken on day 0 of AZD1222 vaccination. The receptors stem from an adult in good health.

The genes are TRBV28 and TRBJ1-2; no reliable D call. Germline CDR1 reads MDHEN; CDR2 reads SYDVKM. Trimming pared 3 bases from V and 2 bases from J, leaving 10 bases between. The CDR3 is 14 residues long. Here the CDR3 DNA reads TGTGCCAGCAGTTTGGATGGCATCAACTATGGCTACACCTTC. Protein product: CASSLDGINYGYTF.

The chain recombines TRBV19 with TRBJ2-5; 9 nucleotides line up with TRBD2. In germline, CDR1 is LNHDA, CDR2 SQIVND (reference sequence). With V trimmed by 1 base and J by 1 base, 4 bases remained unmatched. The CDR3 sequence is 16 residues long. CDR3: CASSIAATSGQETQYF. For the CDR3, the DNA is TGTGCCAGTAGTATAGCGGCGACTAGCGGCCAAGAGACCCAGTACTTC.

This clone was seen a handful of times. The chain uses TRBV19 and TRBJ1-5; no firm D call. The V gene lost 3 bases and the J gene lost 7 bases, with 13 bases spanning the gap. There are 14 residues in the CDR3. CDR1 LNHDA and CDR2 SQIVND come from the germline V gene (reference sequence). Written as DNA, the CDR3 is TGTGCCAGTAGTATGATGGGGTTCGGGCAGCCCCAGCATTTT. Translated: CASSMMGFGQPQHF.

The chain couples TRBV18 to TRBJ2-7; D gene ambiguous. The CDR3 length is 11 residues. Per the germline V gene, CDR1 is KGHSH and CDR2 is LQKENI. Trimming stripped 1 base from V and 3 bases from J, with 1 base between. This CDR3 is CASSPLYEQYF. CDR3 nucleotide sequence: TGTGCCAGCTCACCACTCTACGAGCAGTACTTC.

The genes are TRBV19 and TRBJ1-1; no definite D call. CDR3 length: 13 amino acids. Germline assignment: CDR1 LNHDA and CDR2 SQIVND (reference sequence). Trimming shortened V by 4 bases and J by 8 bases, and 14 bases separated the two germline ends. The CDR3 DNA reads TGTGCCAGTAGTAAAGGGAGCAAGGTAGAAGCTTTCTTT. Its translation is CASSKGSKVEAFF.

The rearrangement uses TRBV2 and TRBJ1-5, with 9 bases that match TRBD1. CDR3 length equals 15 residues. The germline V gene encodes CDR1 SNHLY and CDR2 FYNNEI. After removal of 4 bases from V and 1 base from J, the junction contained 2 bases not matched to a gene. The CDR3 coding sequence is TGTGCCAGCAGTGGACAGGGGGTGAGCAATCAGCCCCAGCATTTT. As protein: CASSGQGVSNQPQHF.

This chain joins TRBV9 and TRBJ2-1; no firm D call. Germline V gene data show CDR1 as SGDLS and CDR2 as YYNGEE. CDR3 length: 15 residues. V was clipped by 6 bases and J by 2 bases, with 15 bases between them. The CDR3 region is CASTPTARPYNEQFF. The CDR3 DNA reads TGTGCCAGCACCCCAACCGCCCGTCCCTACAATGAGCAGTTCTTC.

This sequence joins TRBV5-1 and TRBJ2-2; D might be TRBD1 (5 bases). Germline V gene sequence: CDR1 SGHRS, CDR2 YFSETQ. The CDR3 sequence is 15 residues long. V was shortened by 0 bases and J by 5 bases, with 11 bases between the two germline ends. The CDR3 is CASSLGAGKTGELFF. Written as DNA, the CDR3 is TGCGCCAGCAGCTTGGGTGCAGGGAAAACCGGGGAGCTGTTTTTT.

The chain recombines TRBV2 with TRBJ1-3; D remains unclear. This CDR3 is built from 15 residues. Germline V gene data show CDR1 as SNHLY and CDR2 as FYNNEI. The germline V and J ends were trimmed by 6 bases and 0 bases, with 12 bases remaining between them. The CDR3 loop is CASSVSGSSGNTIYF. Written as DNA, the CDR3 is TGTGCCAGCAGCGTTTCAGGCAGCTCTGGAAACACCATATATTTT.

The V call is TRBV5-1, the J call TRBJ2-7, with TRBD2 matching over 11 bases. The germline V gene has CDR1 SGHRS and CDR2 YFSETQ. After removal of 0 bases from V and 6 bases from J, the junction contained 5 bases not matched to a gene. CDR3 size: 15 residues. The CDR3 sequence: CASSLGSGTSGEQYF. The CDR3 DNA sequence: TGCGCCAGCAGCTTGGGGTCCGGGACTAGCGGCGAGCAGTACTTC.

This chain connects TRBV2 to TRBJ2-3; D unclear. Trimming removed 1 base from V and 1 base from J, with 6 bases in between. The CDR3 length is 14 residues. Germline-derived CDR1 and CDR2 are SNHLY and FYNNEI. Here the CDR3 DNA reads TGTGCCAGCAGTGAAGAAGTCCGCACAGATACGCAGTATTTT. Protein product: CASSEEVRTDTQYF.

V and J are TRBV7-2 and TRBJ2-3, with D perhaps matching TRBD1 (5 bases). The CDR3 runs 12 residues. The germline gives CDR1 SGHTA, CDR2 FQGNSA. The V end was cut by 10 bases, the J end by 1 base, with 9 bases between. CDR3 region: CATATGTDTQYF. The CDR3 bases are TGTGCCACGGCGACAGGCACAGATACGCAGTATTTT.

The chain has TRBV5-4 and TRBJ2-2; D is possibly TRBD1 (6 bases). Between the trimmed V and J ends, which lost 0 bases and 0 bases, there was a span of 9 bases. This CDR3 is 16 amino acids long. Germline lookup yields CDR1 SGHNT and CDR2 YYREEE (reference sequence). Here the CDR3 DNA reads TGTGCCAGCAGCTTGGCTGGGACATCGAACACCGGGGAGCTGTTTTTT. It specifies CASSLAGTSNTGELFF.

The chain links TRBV4-2 to TRBJ2-1, with TRBD2 matching 9 bases. CDR1 and CDR2 from the germline V gene are LGHNA and YNFKEQ. The V gene end was trimmed by 4 bases and the J gene end by 0 bases; junction bases not matched to a gene: 1. The CDR3 loop spans 15 amino acids. In DNA form, the CDR3 reads TGTGCCAGCAGCCCAGCGGGAGGCTCCTACAATGAGCAGTTCTTC. It encodes CASSPAGGSYNEQFF.

This chain joins TRBV9 and TRBJ2-3; TRBD2 aligns across 8 bases. The CDR3 is 16 residues long. V shed 0 bases and J 2 bases; nucleotides not matched to a gene: 5. The V gene's germline CDR1 is SGDLS and CDR2 YYNGEE. Here the CDR3 reads CASSVGRRGVTDTQYF. CDR3 in DNA: TGTGCCAGCAGCGTAGGCCGGCGGGGGGTCACAGATACGCAGTATTTT.

This clone was counted once. This chain uses TRBV28 with TRBJ2-3; TRBD2 is a possible D gene (5 bases). Germline V gives CDR1 MDHEN, CDR2 SYDVKM. Trimming cost V 3 bases and J 3 bases, with 13 bases left between them. This CDR3 spans 15 amino acids. The CDR3 region is CASSLGAAGTDTQYF. The DNA of the CDR3 is TGTGCCAGCAGTTTGGGAGCCGCTGGGACAGATACGCAGTATTTT.

On this clone: A junction end diverges from the germline sequence, so it may reflect a read error. This chain connects TRBV4-3 to TRBJ2-7; perhaps TRBD1 as D (5 bases). From germline, CDR1 is LGHNA and CDR2 YSLEER. This CDR3 spans 14 amino acids. CDR3: CASSQDTGFYEQYF. The CDR3 region has the DNA TGCGCCAGCAGTCAAGATACAGGATTTTACGAGCAGTACTTC.

The chain uses TRBV6-1 and TRBJ2-2; maybe TRBD2 (6 bases). The CDR3 spans 14 residues. Germline assignment: CDR1 MNHNS and CDR2 SASEGT. The V end lost 3 bases, the J end lost 3 bases, and 8 bases lay between the germline ends. The CDR3 reads CASSDTSYTGELFF. The CDR3 bases are TGTGCCAGCAGTGATACTAGCTACACCGGGGAGCTGTTTTTT.

The chain combines TRBV5-1 with TRBJ1-2, with D hard to call. The V end lost 0 bases, the J end lost 7 bases, and 13 bases lay between the germline ends. CDR3 length equals 14 residues. Germline loops: CDR1 SGHRS, CDR2 YFSETQ. The CDR3 DNA sequence: TGCGCCAGCAGCTTGGTACCTATTGACGGTGGCTACACCTTC. It is translated as CASSLVPIDGGYTF.

The rearrangement uses TRBV20-1 and TRBJ2-1; TRBD2 matches 8 bases. CDR1 is DFQATT and CDR2 is SNEGSKA in the germline V gene (reference sequence). This CDR3 is built from 14 residues. V shed 3 bases, J shed 6 bases, and the junction held 7 bases outside the gene matches. The CDR3 region is CSASPGGQGNEQFF. CDR3 bases: TGCAGTGCTAGTCCGGGGGGGCAAGGCAATGAGCAGTTCTTC.

The V and J genes are TRBV5-6 and TRBJ2-5; weak D call: TRBD1 (6 bases). Trimming removed 1 base from V and 5 bases from J, with 12 bases in between. This CDR3 is built from 14 residues. The V gene's germline CDR1 is SGHDT and CDR2 YYEEEE. Here the CDR3 DNA reads TGTGCCAGCAGCTTGTTGGTTAGGGGGGAGACCCAGTACTTC. It yields the protein CASSLLVRGETQYF.

The chain joins TRBV28 to TRBJ2-7; D is perhaps TRBD1 (6 bases). CDR1 and CDR2 from the germline V gene are MDHEN and SYDVKM. CDR3 length equals 12 residues. The V end was cut by 6 bases, the J end by 7 bases, with 13 bases between. DNA for the CDR3: TGTGCCAGCAGATCCACTGACAGGGAGCAGTACTTC. Translating gives CASRSTDREQYF.

The chain has TRBV7-8 and TRBJ1-4; maybe TRBD1 (6 bases). Germline CDR1 and CDR2: SGHVS and FQNEAQ. V gave up 5 bases and J gave up 0 bases, with 19 bases separating them. The CDR3 has 18 amino acids. Here the CDR3 DNA reads TGTGCCAGCAGCACTTCTGGGGGACACTTTGCAACTAATGAAAAACTGTTTTTT. Translated: CASSTSGGHFATNEKLFF.

This clone was recorded only once. V is TRBV27 and J is TRBJ1-1; D possibly corresponds to TRBD1 (5 bases). The CDR3 covers 15 residues. Germline V CDR1 and CDR2: MNHEY, SMNVEV (reference sequence). V lost 7 bases, J lost 4 bases, and 19 bases lay in between. The CDR3 loop is CASKFRRGLSTEAFF. In nucleotides, the CDR3 is TGTGCCAGCAAATTTCGGCGGGGGTTGAGCACTGAAGCTTTCTTT.

In its sample, this clone was seen a few times. The rearrangement links TRBV29-1 to TRBJ2-5; D may be TRBD2 (6 bases). Looked up from germline, CDR1 is SQVTM and CDR2 is ANQGSEA. Trimming pared 3 bases from V and 9 bases from J, leaving 11 bases between. CDR3 length equals 11 residues. Here the CDR3 reads CSVEGDSAQYF. DNA for the CDR3: TGCAGCGTTGAGGGGGACTCGGCCCAGTACTTC.

This chain links TRBV5-4 with TRBJ1-5; perhaps TRBD1 as D (5 bases). Trimming pared 0 bases from V and 4 bases from J, leaving 8 bases between. Germline V gene sequence: CDR1 SGHNT, CDR2 YYREEE (reference sequence). The CDR3 spans 14 residues. CDR3 protein: CASSLGGVNQPQHF. CDR3 nucleotides: TGTGCCAGCAGCTTGGGAGGGGTTAATCAGCCCCAGCATTTT. The complete variable domain, with remaining parts taken from reference TRBV5-4 and TRBJ1-5, reads ETGVTQSPTHLIKTRGQQVTLRCSSQSGHNTVSWYQQALGQGPQFIFQYYREEENGRGNFPPRFSGLQFPNYSSELNVNALELDDSALYLCASSLGGVNQPQHFGDGTRLSIL.

The rearrangement links TRBV27 to TRBJ2-5, with D unresolved. Germline V gene data show CDR1 as MNHEY and CDR2 as SMNVEV (reference sequence). V lost 4 bases and J 5 bases, leaving 14 bases between the germline ends. The CDR3 has 14 residues. This CDR3 reads CASSYSGPDETQYF. In nucleotides, the CDR3 is TGTGCCAGCAGTTACTCTGGGCCGGATGAGACCCAGTACTTC.

This chain uses TRBV3-1 (or the pseudogene TRBV3-2) with TRBJ2-3; 9 nucleotides agree with TRBD2. The CDR3 sequence is 16 residues long. V gave up 7 bases and J gave up 4 bases; unmatched junction bases: 12. Germline values: CDR1 LGHDT, CDR2 YNNKEL (reference sequence). CDR3 DNA sequence: TGTGCCAGCAAACCGTATGCGGGAGGGCCCTCAGATACGCAGTATTTT. Translating gives CASKPYAGGPSDTQYF.

The chain uses TRBV11-2 and TRBJ2-7; D is possibly TRBD2 (6 bases). V dropped 5 bases and J dropped 2 bases, with 13 bases sitting between them. The CDR3 is 14 residues long. Germline V gives CDR1 SGHAT, CDR2 FQNNGV. CDR3 amino acids: CASSPRVAAYEQYF. CDR3 coding DNA: TGTGCCAGCAGCCCCCGGGTAGCGGCCTACGAGCAGTACTTC.

This clone was detected only a few times. This chain connects TRBV7-3 to TRBJ1-2; D is ambiguous. CDR1 and CDR2 from the germline V gene are SGHTA and FQGTGA. CDR3 length equals 13 residues. V gave up 6 bases and J gave up 2 bases, with 10 bases separating them. The CDR3 region has the DNA TGTGCCAGCAGTGCAGGATCGAACTATGGCTACACCTTC. Encoded protein: CASSAGSNYGYTF.